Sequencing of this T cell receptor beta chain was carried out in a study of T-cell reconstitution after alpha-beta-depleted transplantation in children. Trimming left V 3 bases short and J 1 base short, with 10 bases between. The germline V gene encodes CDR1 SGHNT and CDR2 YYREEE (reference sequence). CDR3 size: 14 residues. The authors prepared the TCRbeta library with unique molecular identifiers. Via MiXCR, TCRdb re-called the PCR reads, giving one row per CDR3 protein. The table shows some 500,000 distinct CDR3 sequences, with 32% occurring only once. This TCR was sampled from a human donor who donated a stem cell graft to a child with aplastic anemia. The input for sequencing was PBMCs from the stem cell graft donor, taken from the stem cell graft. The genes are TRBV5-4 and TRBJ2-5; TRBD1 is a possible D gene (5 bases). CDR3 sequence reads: CASSWPGPQETQYF. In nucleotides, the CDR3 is TGTGCCAGCAGCTGGCCAGGGCCCCAAGAGACCCAGTACTTC.